Following are 12 T cell receptor beta chains from one sample sequenced in a study of shared clonotypes between healthy human individuals. The protocol was immunoSEQ multiplex PCR, while the TCRdb copy is restricted to in-frame clones and leaves out a portion. Of millions of clones in the sample, 85% to 95% were seen once. The specimen sequenced was naive CD4+ T cells sorted from blood. Sample subset: CD45RA+ positively selected. The source is a man younger than 30 in good health.

This clone was seen once. The V gene is TRBV4-1, the J gene TRBJ1-2; D may be TRBD1 (5 bases). Germline V gene sequence: CDR1 MGHRA, CDR2 YSYEKL. The V gene lost 0 bases and the J gene lost 4 bases, with 12 bases spanning the gap. The CDR3 consists of 15 residues. The CDR3 nucleotides read TGCGCCAGCAGCCAAGAGCGGGCCAGGGCCTATGGCTACACCTTC. Translated: CASSQERARAYGYTF.

This sequence joins TRBV28 and TRBJ2-7; 11 bases match TRBD1. V lost 3 bases, J lost 4 bases, and 5 bases stayed unmatched. The CDR3 is 15 amino acids. Germline lookup yields CDR1 MDHEN and CDR2 SYDVKM. CDR3 residues: CASSFGGTGGYEQYF. The CDR3 DNA reads TGTGCCAGCAGTTTTGGAGGGACAGGGGGATACGAGCAGTACTTC.

The chain links TRBV7-2 to TRBJ2-7; weak D call: TRBD2 (6 bases). V dropped 4 bases and J dropped 2 bases, with 12 bases sitting between them. The CDR3 covers 14 residues. Germline V CDR1 and CDR2: SGHTA, FQGNSA. This CDR3 reads CASSSGLFTYEQYF. Written as DNA, the CDR3 is TGTGCCAGCAGCTCGGGACTGTTTACCTACGAGCAGTACTTC.

V usage is TRBV19 and J usage is TRBJ2-3; no firm D call. In germline, CDR1 is LNHDA, CDR2 SQIVND (reference sequence). CDR3 length equals 16 residues. Trimming took off 3 bases at V and 0 bases at J, with 13 bases between the two ends. The CDR3 sequence is CASSIGRAPSTDTQYF. Written as DNA, the CDR3 is TGTGCCAGTAGTATTGGTAGGGCGCCTAGCACAGATACGCAGTATTTT.

This clone was counted only a few times. The chain links TRBV10-1 to TRBJ2-5; D is unclear. Trimming took 0 bases from V and 7 from J, leaving 9 bases between them. The V gene's germline CDR1 is WNHNN and CDR2 SYGVQD (reference sequence). This CDR3 has 13 amino acids. This chain's CDR3 is CASSESKMGTQYF. For the CDR3, the DNA is TGCGCCAGCAGTGAGTCCAAAATGGGGACCCAGTACTTC.

The J gene is TRBJ1-6, the V gene TRBV6-4, with D perhaps TRBD1 (5 bases). The germline V gene has CDR1 MRHNA and CDR2 SNTAGT. V lost 3 bases, J lost 5 bases, and 5 bases lay in between. The CDR3 totals 13 residues. CDR3 loop: CASSEQDNSPLHF. DNA for the CDR3: TGTGCCAGCAGTGAACAGGATAATTCACCCCTCCACTTT.

This chain links TRBV4-1 with TRBJ2-3; a possible D gene is TRBD2 (7 bases). The CDR3 extends over 15 amino acids. CDR1 is MGHRA, CDR2 YSYEKL, per germline. The V end lost 4 bases, the J end lost 6 bases, and 17 bases lay between the germline ends. In DNA form, the CDR3 reads TGCGCCAGCAGCCGGACGTGGGGGGGCAGCGATACGCAGTATTTT. It is translated as CASSRTWGGSDTQYF.

The gene calls are TRBV7-2 and TRBJ2-5; TRBD1 is a possible D gene (5 bases). Trimming took off 4 bases at V and 7 bases at J, with 10 bases between the two ends. Germline V lookup: CDR1 SGHTA, CDR2 FQGNSA. This CDR3 has 12 residues. In DNA, the CDR3 is TGTGCCAGCAGCTATTTCACAGGGACCCAGTACTTC. Translating gives CASSYFTGTQYF.

As for this clone: The sample holds other DNA sequences that translate to the same CDR3. The chain uses TRBV5-1 and TRBJ2-5; no clear D. With 4 bases removed from V and 0 bases from J, the gap between germline ends came to 7 bases. Germline values: CDR1 SGHRS, CDR2 YFSETQ. The CDR3 totals 13 residues. CDR3 amino acids: CASSSDNQETQYF. CDR3 sequence (DNA): TGCGCCAGCAGCAGCGACAACCAAGAGACCCAGTACTTC.

The genes are TRBV4-1 and TRBJ2-7; 7 positions match TRBD2. Germline V gives CDR1 MGHRA, CDR2 YSYEKL. This CDR3 is 17 amino acids long. J was trimmed by 5 bases and V by 4 bases; bases with no gene match: 17. The CDR3 nucleotides are TGCGCCAGCAGCCCCGATGGGCTAGGACTAGTTAGGAACGAGCAGTACTTC. Protein: CASSPDGLGLVRNEQYF.

This chain links TRBV6-5 with TRBJ1-2, with 7 bases matching TRBD1. With 6 bases clipped from V and 0 bases from J, the junction kept 7 bases outside the gene matches. The CDR3 is made up of 15 amino acids. The germline V gene has CDR1 MNHEY and CDR2 SVGAGI. CDR3 amino acids: CASSQGGPPNYGYTF. The DNA of the CDR3 is TGTGCCAGCAGCCAGGGGGGGCCCCCTAACTATGGCTACACCTTC.

The genes are TRBV5-6 and TRBJ2-4, with D possibly matching TRBD2 (6 bases). CDR1 SGHDT and CDR2 YYEEEE come from the germline V gene. Trimming removed 3 bases from V and 0 bases from J, with 19 bases in between. There are 18 residues in the CDR3. CDR3 in amino acids: CASSSLQAPGLAKNIQYF. The CDR3 coding sequence is TGTGCCAGCAGCTCCCTCCAGGCGCCGGGACTAGCCAAAAACATTCAGTACTTC. Full variable domain (outside the CDR3, taken from reference TRBV5-6 and TRBJ2-4): DAGVTQSPTHLIKTRGQQVTLRCSPKSGHDTVSWYQQALGQGPQFIFQYYEEEERQRGNFPDRFSGHQFPNYSSELNVNALLLGDSALYLCASSSLQAPGLAKNIQYFGAGTRLSVL.